The next 15 T cell receptor beta chains were all read from a single sample in a study of OX40 agonist ivuxolimab in advanced cancers. Clones were sequenced by immunoSEQ multiplex PCR, and TCRdb holds only the in-frame ones, with some missing. The repertoire includes around 33,000 clones, around 90% of them detected once, and approximately 4% sits in the top ten. The source was CD4+ or CD8+ T cells sorted from blood, collected in a trial of the OX40 agonist ivuxolimab. These receptors originate from an adult with an advanced solid tumor such as melanoma, head and neck, liver or kidney cancer.

This rearrangement joins TRBV11-2 to TRBJ2-1; 9 bases are shared with TRBD1. CDR3 length: 17 residues. V shed 4 bases, J shed 7 bases, and the junction held 14 bases outside the gene matches. Germline V lookup: CDR1 SGHAT, CDR2 FQNNGV. Here the CDR3 reads CASSSRQPGQGWNEQFF. The CDR3 DNA reads as TGTGCCAGCAGCTCCAGACAACCGGGACAGGGTTGGAATGAGCAGTTCTTC.

CDR3 protein: CASSRGQGVNEQFF. The CDR3 DNA reads as TGTGCCAGTAGTAGAGGACAGGGTGTCAATGAGCAGTTCTTC. The chain carries TRBV19 and TRBJ2-1; 8 bases are a match to TRBD1. Germline V gives CDR1 LNHDA, CDR2 SQIVND (reference sequence). The CDR3 contains 14 residues. The junction had 5 bases not matched to a gene; V was cut back by 4 bases and J by 6 bases.

The chain carries TRBV28 and TRBJ2-7, with 9 bases identical to TRBD1. The germline CDR1 and CDR2 sequences are MDHEN and SYDVKM. The J segment lost 3 bases and the V segment lost 3 bases, leaving 6 bases of the junction unmatched. This CDR3 contains 15 residues. This CDR3 reads CASSFYSGQGYEQYF. The CDR3 nucleotides are TGTGCCAGCAGTTTTTACTCGGGACAGGGCTACGAGCAGTACTTC. The full variable domain, rest sourced from reference TRBV28 and TRBJ2-7, is DVKVTQSSRYLVKRTGEKVFLECVQDMDHENMFWYRQDPGLGLRLIYFSYDVKMKEKGDIPEGYSVSREKKERFSLILESASTNQTSMYLCASSFYSGQGYEQYFGPGTRLTVT.

This chain connects TRBV10-3 to TRBJ2-1; TRBD2 agrees at 7 bases. With 3 bases clipped from V and 4 bases from J, the junction kept 15 bases outside the gene matches. Germline V lookup: CDR1 ENHRY, CDR2 SYGVKD. CDR3 size: 18 residues. CDR3 protein: CAISEGQRGNFLYNEQFF. The CDR3 DNA sequence: TGTGCCATCAGTGAAGGCCAGCGGGGTAACTTCTTGTACAATGAGCAGTTCTTC.

The J gene is TRBJ2-7, the V gene TRBV13; either TRBD1 or TRBD2 may fit D (5 bases each). Trimming stripped 3 bases from V and 0 bases from J, with 21 bases between. There are 18 residues in the CDR3. CDR1 and CDR2 (germline): PRHDT, FYEKMQ (reference sequence). Here the CDR3 DNA reads TGTGCCAGCAGCTTGAGGGGCCCCCAGCGGCACAGCTCCTACGAGCAGTACTTC. As protein: CASSLRGPQRHSSYEQYF. The variable domain in full, completed from reference TRBV13 and TRBJ2-7, reads AAGVIQSPRHLIKEKRETATLKCYPIPRHDTVYWYQQGPGQDPQFLISFYEKMQSDKGSIPDRFSAQQFSDYHSELNMSSLELGDSALYFCASSLRGPQRHSSYEQYFGPGTRLTVT.

V usage is TRBV25-1 and J usage is TRBJ2-3; 7 nucleotides align to TRBD2. This CDR3 is built from 15 residues. Germline lookup yields CDR1 MGHDK and CDR2 SYGVNS. V lost 3 bases and J lost 2; bases outside the gene matches: 5. In nucleotides, the CDR3 is TGTGCCAGCAGTGACAGCGGGGACTACACAGATACGCAGTATTTT. This gives the protein CASSDSGDYTDTQYF. Full variable domain (missing parts from reference TRBV25-1 and TRBJ2-3): EADIYQTPRYLVIGTGKKITLECSQTMGHDKMYWYQQDPGMELHLIHYSYGVNSTEKGDLSSESTVSRIRTEHFPLTLESARPSHTSQYLCASSDSGDYTDTQYFGPGTRLTVL.

This sequence joins TRBV7-8 and TRBJ1-1; unclear D gene. The CDR3 has 14 residues. Trimming removed 1 base from V and 1 base from J, with 7 bases in between. Germline assignment: CDR1 SGHVS and CDR2 FQNEAQ. CDR3 amino acids: CASSLVVGNTEAFF. The CDR3 DNA is TGTGCCAGCAGCTTAGTGGTAGGGAACACTGAAGCTTTCTTT.

This rearrangement joins TRBV30 to TRBJ1-1; the D is unclear. Deletions cut 2 bases from V and 2 bases from J, with 9 bases between. This CDR3 is built from 13 residues. CDR1 is GTSNPN and CDR2 is SVGIG in the germline V gene (reference sequence). Written as DNA, the CDR3 is TGTGCCTGGAGTATTGCGGAAAACACTGAAGCTTTCTTT. This translates into CAWSIAENTEAFF.

CDR3: CASSQDRTSGNTIYF. CDR3 in DNA: TGTGCCAGCAGCCAGGACAGGACCTCTGGAAACACCATATATTTT. The chain carries TRBV2 and TRBJ1-3, with TRBD1 matching over 7 bases. The V gene's germline CDR1 is SNHLY and CDR2 FYNNEI. The ends lost 6 bases at V and 0 bases at J; junction bases unmatched: 5. This CDR3 is built from 15 residues.

V and J are TRBV11-2 and TRBJ1-6; D is undetermined. Trimming removed 2 bases from V and 5 bases from J, with 4 bases in between. This CDR3 is 13 amino acids long. Germline assignment: CDR1 SGHAT and CDR2 FQNNGV. CDR3 protein: CASSLLDNSPLHF. The CDR3 DNA sequence: TGTGCCAGCAGCTTATTGGATAATTCACCCCTCCACTTT.

This clone has a single count. This chain joins TRBV2 and TRBJ1-4, with D possibly matching TRBD1 (5 bases). The V end lost 6 bases, the J end lost 7 bases, and 15 bases lay between the germline ends. The CDR3 totals 14 residues. Germline V gene sequence: CDR1 SNHLY, CDR2 FYNNEI. The CDR3 is CASRRGGAFEKLFF. In DNA form, the CDR3 reads TGTGCCAGCAGGAGGGGAGGGGCGTTTGAAAAACTGTTTTTT.

The V gene is TRBV27, the J gene TRBJ1-4; 7 bases align to TRBD1. This CDR3 region has 14 residues. In germline, CDR1 is MNHEY, CDR2 SMNVEV (reference sequence). Trimming removed 3 bases from V and 5 bases from J; junction bases left unmatched: 3. CDR3 region: CASSFPGQNEKLFF. The DNA for the CDR3 is TGTGCCAGCAGTTTTCCGGGACAGAATGAAAAACTGTTTTTT.

This clone was seen only a few times. The rearrangement uses TRBV5-1 and TRBJ1-1; a weak D match, TRBD1 (5 bases). The germline V gene has CDR1 SGHRS and CDR2 YFSETQ. The CDR3 has 14 residues. Trimming removed 7 bases from V and 0 bases from J, with 13 bases in between. Here the CDR3 reads CASAEGTLNTEAFF. In DNA form, the CDR3 reads TGCGCCAGCGCTGAAGGGACCTTGAACACTGAAGCTTTCTTT.

V and J are TRBV29-1 and TRBJ2-7; D unresolved. V was trimmed by 2 bases and J by 3 bases, leaving 11 bases between them. Germline V CDR1 and CDR2: SQVTM, ANQGSEA. The CDR3 length is 13 residues. The CDR3 DNA reads as TGCAGCGTTGAAACCCTAAACAGCTACGAGCAGTACTTC. Protein: CSVETLNSYEQYF.

This clone has a single count. The chain couples TRBV4-3 to TRBJ2-7; D is uncertain. Trimming cost V 0 bases and J 1 base, with 7 bases left between them. This CDR3 spans 14 amino acids. Germline V CDR1 and CDR2: LGHNA, YSLEER. As DNA, the CDR3 is TGCGCCAGCAGCCAAGACCTGGGATCCTACGAGCAGTACTTC. Protein: CASSQDLGSYEQYF.